These 21 T cell receptor beta chains share one sample of origin, sequenced in a study of neoadjuvant nivolumab and ipilimumab in lung cancer. Sequencing was performed with immunoSEQ multiplex PCR; in TCRdb, only in-frame clones are kept and a portion is missing. The data contain tens of thousands of clones, about 89% of them singletons. Specimen: blood, collected before neoadjuvant nivolumab, alone or with ipilimumab. The receptors stem from an adult with non-small cell lung cancer. Some clones in this sample may be carry-over from other donors' samples.

The chain uses TRBV30 and TRBJ1-5; TRBD1 aligns across 9 bases. After removal of 1 base from V and 2 bases from J, the junction contained 9 bases not matched to a gene. This CDR3 has 17 residues. In germline, CDR1 is GTSNPN, CDR2 SVGIG (reference sequence). The CDR3 loop reads CAWSGGRTGVRNQPQHF. As DNA, the CDR3 is TGTGCCTGGAGTGGGGGGCGGACAGGGGTACGCAATCAGCCCCAGCATTTT.

The rearrangement uses TRBV5-1 and TRBJ2-2; D unresolved. CDR1 is SGHRS, CDR2 YFSETQ, per germline. This CDR3 spans 13 amino acids. Trimming cost V 0 bases and J 7 bases, with 7 bases left between them. Here the CDR3 reads CASSLEGNGELFF. The CDR3 DNA is TGCGCCAGCAGCTTGGAAGGGAACGGGGAGCTGTTTTTT.

This rearrangement joins TRBV5-1 to TRBJ2-2; D not resolved. Germline CDR1 SGHRS, CDR2 YFSETQ. Trimming took 7 bases from V and 2 from J, leaving 12 bases between them. This CDR3 has 14 residues. CDR3 coding DNA: TGCGCCAGCCGGCCGCTGGGTAACACCGGGGAGCTGTTTTTT. This codes for CASRPLGNTGELFF.

V gene TRBV11-1 combines with J gene TRBJ2-3; a weak D match, TRBD2 (6 bases). CDR1 and CDR2 (germline): SGHAT, FQDESV (reference sequence). The CDR3 contains 16 residues. Trimming removed 10 bases at V and 6 bases at J, with 26 bases between. CDR3 sequence (DNA): TGTGCCACCTCAAGTGGTCCGGGAGTTGGGGTTGATACGCAGTATTTT. This codes for CATSSGPGVGVDTQYF.

The chain recombines TRBV18 with TRBJ2-3, with 8 bases aligning to TRBD1. With 8 bases clipped from V and 4 bases from J, the junction kept 8 bases outside the gene matches. This CDR3 is built from 14 residues. The V gene's germline CDR1 is KGHSH and CDR2 LQKENI. This CDR3 reads CASVRETGADTQYF. CDR3 coding DNA: TGTGCCAGCGTACGGGAGACAGGGGCAGATACGCAGTATTTT.

The genes are TRBV14 and TRBJ1-2; D is unclear. Trimming cost V 0 bases and J 4 bases, with 6 bases left between them. This CDR3 spans 13 amino acids. Germline V lookup: CDR1 SGHDN, CDR2 FVKESK. CDR3 nucleotides: TGTGCCAGCAGCCAAGATCCCTTCTATGGCTACACCTTC. Its translation is CASSQDPFYGYTF.

This chain uses TRBV18 with TRBJ1-1, with D hard to call. The germline V gene encodes CDR1 KGHSH and CDR2 LQKENI. Trimming left V 0 bases short and J 7 bases short, with 12 bases between. The length of the CDR3 is 14 residues. In DNA, the CDR3 is TGTGCCAGCTCACCACCAGCGGGCGCGGGTGAAGCTTTCTTT. Its protein is CASSPPAGAGEAFF.

V and J are TRBV6-5 and TRBJ2-5, with 8 bases lining up with TRBD2. V gave up 7 bases and J gave up 4 bases; unmatched junction bases: 8. Germline CDR1 and CDR2: MNHEY and SVGAGI. This CDR3 comprises 14 residues. CDR3 sequence (DNA): TGTGCCAGCATCGACGGGGGGGGATCAGAGACCCAGTACTTC. The encoded protein is CASIDGGGSETQYF.

The rearrangement links TRBV5-1 to TRBJ1-1, with 9 nucleotides matching TRBD1. Per germline, CDR1 SGHRS and CDR2 YFSETQ. The CDR3 totals 16 residues. J gave up 1 base and V 5 bases, and 9 bases lay outside the gene matches. This chain's CDR3 is CASRGGTGLSNTEAFF. The CDR3 region has the DNA TGCGCCAGCAGGGGGGGGACAGGGCTCTCGAACACTGAAGCTTTCTTT.

This clone was seen only once. The rearrangement links TRBV7-3 to TRBJ1-1, with TRBD1 matching over 8 bases. Germline V gene lookup returns CDR1 SGHTA and CDR2 FQGTGA. The CDR3 covers 13 residues. V lost 4 bases and J lost 5; bases outside the gene matches: 3. The CDR3 region has the DNA TGTGCCAGCAGCTACAACAGGGGGACTGAAGCTTTCTTT. Encoded protein: CASSYNRGTEAFF.

This chain joins TRBV5-1 and TRBJ2-1; either TRBD1 or TRBD2 may fit D (5 bases each). Deletions cut 0 bases from V and 0 bases from J, with 10 bases between. The CDR3 extends over 16 amino acids. Germline lookup yields CDR1 SGHRS and CDR2 YFSETQ. The CDR3 sequence: CASSLGGRNSYNEQFF. CDR3 nucleotide sequence: TGCGCCAGCAGCTTGGGGGGGAGAAACTCCTACAATGAGCAGTTCTTC. Supplemented by reference TRBV5-1 and TRBJ2-1, the full variable domain reads KAGVTQTPRYLIKTRGQQVTLSCSPISGHRSVSWYQQTPGQGLQFLFEYFSETQRNKGNFPGRFSGRQFSNSRSEMNVSTLELGDSALYLCASSLGGRNSYNEQFFGPGTRLTVL.

This clone was seen only a few times. Other DNA sequences in the sample encode the same CDR3. The chain combines TRBV18 with TRBJ2-7; 7 positions match TRBD1. There are 14 residues in the CDR3. Unmatched junction bases numbered 5, after V lost 3 bases and J lost 3 bases. Germline V CDR1 and CDR2: KGHSH, LQKENI. As DNA, the CDR3 is TGTGCCAGCTCACCTAACCGGGACAGCTACGAGCAGTACTTC. Protein product: CASSPNRDSYEQYF.

Concerning this clone itself: A junction end diverges from the germline sequence, so it may reflect a read error. The V and J genes are TRBV7-2 and TRBJ2-1, with 11 bases lining up with TRBD2. There are 12 residues in the CDR3. The germline gives CDR1 SGHTA, CDR2 FQGNSA. The CDR3 sequence is CASTGSGRDRIF. CDR3 nucleotide sequence: TGTGCCAGCACCGGTAGCGGGAGGGACCGGATCTTC.

The chain is built from TRBV30 and TRBJ1-2; D unresolved. This CDR3 region has 13 residues. V lost 1 base, J lost 2 bases, and 8 bases lay in between. Germline CDR1 GTSNPN, CDR2 SVGIG (reference sequence). CDR3 sequence (DNA): TGTGCCTGGAGTGGTCTTTTAAACTATGGCTACACCTTC. This encodes CAWSGLLNYGYTF. Looking up the rest from reference TRBV30 and TRBJ1-2 gives the full variable domain: SQTIHQWPATLVQPVGSPLSLECTVEGTSNPNLYWYRQAAGRGLQLLFYSVGIGQISSEVPQNLSASRPQDRQFILSSKKLLLSDSGFYLCAWSGLLNYGYTFGSGTRLTVV.

J is TRBJ1-1 and V is TRBV29-1, with D hard to call. The CDR3 has 13 amino acids. V dropped 1 base and J dropped 0 bases, with 6 bases sitting between them. Germline V lookup: CDR1 SQVTM, CDR2 ANQGSEA. The chain's CDR3 is CSVEGSLNTEAFF. Written as DNA, the CDR3 is TGCAGCGTTGAAGGGTCCTTGAACACTGAAGCTTTCTTT.

This chain uses TRBV7-2 with TRBJ2-1; D is tentatively TRBD1 or TRBD2 (5 bases each). Germline CDR1 is SGHTA and CDR2 is FQGNSA. V lost 1 base and J lost 6, with 10 bases in between. The CDR3 length is 14 residues. The CDR3 DNA is TGTGCCAGCAGCTTAGTCGGGACCTTCAATGAGCAGTTCTTC. Translation: CASSLVGTFNEQFF.

The J gene is TRBJ1-2, the V gene TRBV18, with 8 bases matching TRBD1. This CDR3 is 15 amino acids long. Germline V CDR1 and CDR2: KGHSH, LQKENI. The J segment lost 7 bases and the V segment lost 6 bases, leaving 13 bases of the junction unmatched. The CDR3 DNA sequence: TGTGCCAGCTCCCCGAAAGGACAGGGAACAGGTGGCTACACCTTC. This codes for CASSPKGQGTGGYTF.

The rearrangement uses TRBV29-1 and TRBJ2-5; D ambiguous. The CDR3 covers 12 residues. Germline CDR1 SQVTM, CDR2 ANQGSEA. The V gene lost 7 bases and the J gene lost 4 bases, with 13 bases spanning the gap. The CDR3 loop reads CSAGFKGETQYF. DNA of the CDR3: TGCAGCGCCGGATTCAAGGGAGAGACCCAGTACTTC. The variable domain in full, with the rest retrieved from reference TRBV29-1 and TRBJ2-5, is SAVISQKPSRDICQRGTSLTIQCQVDSQVTMMFWYRQQPGQSLTLIATANQGSEATYESGFVIDKFPISRPNLTFSTLTVSNMSPEDSSIYLCSAGFKGETQYFGPGTRLLVL.

The V and J genes are TRBV19 and TRBJ1-1, with 7 bases matching TRBD1. Losses at the gene ends were 4 bases for V and 2 bases for J; bases not matched to a gene: 4. Germline lookup yields CDR1 LNHDA and CDR2 SQIVND (reference sequence). The CDR3 covers 14 residues. The CDR3 loop reads CASSTQGVNTEAFF. CDR3 sequence (DNA): TGTGCCAGTAGTACCCAGGGGGTAAACACTGAAGCTTTCTTT. Full variable domain (outside the CDR3, taken from reference TRBV19 and TRBJ1-1): DGGITQSPKYLFRKEGQNVTLSCEQNLNHDAMYWYRQDPGQGLRLIYYSQIVNDFQKGDIAEGYSVSREKKESFPLTVTSAQKNPTAFYLCASSTQGVNTEAFFGQGTRLTVV.

The chain couples TRBV9 to TRBJ1-2; 8 bases agree with TRBD1. Per germline, CDR1 SGDLS and CDR2 YYNGEE. The CDR3 has 14 residues. V was clipped by 4 bases and J by 4 bases; unmatched bases: 6. CDR3 residues: CASSPRDRSYGYTF. CDR3 coding DNA: TGTGCCAGCAGCCCCCGGGACAGGTCCTATGGCTACACCTTC.

This chain joins TRBV18 and TRBJ1-4; D is unresolved. Germline-derived CDR1 and CDR2 are KGHSH and LQKENI. Trimming removed 2 bases at V and 5 bases at J, with 9 bases between. The CDR3 extends over 14 amino acids. The CDR3 protein is CASSPTGLNEKLFF. Here the CDR3 DNA reads TGTGCCAGCTCACCAACGGGCTTAAATGAAAAACTGTTTTTT.